The next 11 T cell receptor beta chains were all read from a single sample in a study of cytomegalovirus exposure and HLA in healthy donors. Researchers ran the PCR with 60 Vbeta and 13 Jbeta primers. Libraries were prepared by immunoSEQ multiplex PCR; TCRdb keeps only in-frame clonotypes and omits some of them. The table has approximately 140,000 clones, roughly 76% seen once; the top ten hold about 1.2%. The source material was PBMCs. These receptors were taken from a woman aged 40 to 49 in good health and CMV-seronegative.

The sample holds a few counts of this clone. CDR3 sequence (DNA): TGTGCCAGCAGCCATGGGTCAGGTCGGGGCACTGAAGCTTTCTTT. It is translated as CASSHGSGRGTEAFF. The chain carries TRBV4-2 and TRBJ1-1; D ambiguous. Trimming stripped 3 bases from V and 4 bases from J, with 15 bases between. This CDR3 region has 15 residues. CDR1 LGHNA and CDR2 YNFKEQ come from the germline V gene.

V is TRBV6-5 and J is TRBJ1-2; 7 bases fit TRBD1. V was pared by 4 bases and J by 7 bases, with 9 bases of the junction left unmatched. Germline V gene sequence: CDR1 MNHEY, CDR2 SVGAGI. This CDR3 region has 14 residues. The CDR3 region has the DNA TGTGCCAGCAGTTTTGCGAACAGGGGTGGTGGCTACACCTTC. This codes for CASSFANRGGGYTF.

V is TRBV6-5 and J is TRBJ2-3; the D gene is possibly TRBD1 (6 bases). Germline values: CDR1 MNHEY, CDR2 SVGAGI. V dropped 2 bases and J dropped 6 bases, with 9 bases sitting between them. CDR3 length: 13 amino acids. This chain's CDR3 is CASSYVQGDTQYF. CDR3 coding DNA: TGTGCCAGCAGTTACGTTCAGGGGGATACGCAGTATTTT.

V gene TRBV4-2 combines with J gene TRBJ1-1, with D possibly being TRBD1 (6 bases). V was pared by 4 bases and J by 0 bases, with 21 bases between. Germline CDR1 is LGHNA and CDR2 is YNFKEQ. The CDR3 consists of 18 residues. The CDR3 reads CASSLAIRGTRMNTEAFF. Here the CDR3 DNA reads TGTGCCAGCAGCCTCGCTATAAGGGGGACCAGAATGAACACTGAAGCTTTCTTT.

This clone was counted a single time. J is TRBJ2-5 and V is TRBV2; 7 bases line up with TRBD1. Germline trimming cut 7 bases from V and 4 bases from J; bases unmatched to any gene: 6. The germline CDR1 and CDR2 sequences are SNHLY and FYNNEI. This CDR3 spans 13 amino acids. This CDR3 reads CASTRQGRETQYF. The CDR3 nucleotides are TGTGCCAGCACTCGACAGGGTAGAGAGACCCAGTACTTC.

This chain connects TRBV5-1 to TRBJ2-3; 11 bases agree with TRBD2. This CDR3 has 14 amino acids. V lost 6 bases and J lost 7; bases outside the gene matches: 7. CDR1 and CDR2 from the germline V gene are SGHRS and YFSETQ. The CDR3 DNA sequence: TGCGCCAGCAAAGTAGCGGGGGGGCGATATACGCAGTATTTT. Amino acid sequence: CASKVAGGRYTQYF.

The J gene is TRBJ2-2, the V gene TRBV5-1; a weak D match, TRBD1 (6 bases). Trimming shortened V by 4 bases and J by 1 base, and 14 bases separated the two germline ends. From germline, CDR1 is SGHRS and CDR2 YFSETQ. CDR3 size: 16 residues. In DNA, the CDR3 is TGCGCCAGCAGCCTCGGTATGGGACAGAACACCGGGGAGCTGTTTTTT. Its translation is CASSLGMGQNTGELFF.

The V and J genes are TRBV6-1 and TRBJ1-6, with D perhaps matching TRBD1 (6 bases). The CDR3 totals 15 residues. CDR1 is MNHNS, CDR2 SASEGT, per germline. V dropped 5 bases and J dropped 8 bases, with 16 bases sitting between them. CDR3 protein: CASSQYTGTDSPLHF. The CDR3 nucleotides are TGTGCCAGCAGTCAATACACAGGGACCGATTCACCCCTCCACTTT.

This chain connects TRBV5-5 to TRBJ1-3; 7 nucleotides match TRBD1. The length of the CDR3 is 14 residues. The junction had 5 bases not matched to a gene; V was cut back by 4 bases and J by 4 bases. Looked up from germline, CDR1 is SGHKS and CDR2 is YYEKEE (reference sequence). CDR3 bases: TGTGCCAGCAGCCACAGGGGTACGGGAAACACCATATATTTT. It specifies CASSHRGTGNTIYF.

Written as DNA, the CDR3 is TGTGCCAGCAGCCGCGGGGGCTCCTACGAGCAGTACGTC. It codes for CASSRGGSYEQYV. V and J are TRBV7-6 and TRBJ2-7; the match to TRBD2 covers 7 bases. This CDR3 region has 13 residues. Germline V CDR1 and CDR2: SGHVS, FNYEAQ. J gave up 0 bases and V 5 bases, and 1 base lay outside the gene matches.

The rearrangement links TRBV2 to TRBJ1-2, with D possibly being TRBD1 (5 bases). Trimming took 6 bases from V and 3 from J, leaving 14 bases between them. Germline assignment: CDR1 SNHLY and CDR2 FYNNEI. This CDR3 comprises 14 residues. CDR3 loop: CASRIHRQDYGYTF. CDR3 nucleotides: TGTGCCAGCAGGATTCACAGGCAAGACTATGGCTACACCTTC.